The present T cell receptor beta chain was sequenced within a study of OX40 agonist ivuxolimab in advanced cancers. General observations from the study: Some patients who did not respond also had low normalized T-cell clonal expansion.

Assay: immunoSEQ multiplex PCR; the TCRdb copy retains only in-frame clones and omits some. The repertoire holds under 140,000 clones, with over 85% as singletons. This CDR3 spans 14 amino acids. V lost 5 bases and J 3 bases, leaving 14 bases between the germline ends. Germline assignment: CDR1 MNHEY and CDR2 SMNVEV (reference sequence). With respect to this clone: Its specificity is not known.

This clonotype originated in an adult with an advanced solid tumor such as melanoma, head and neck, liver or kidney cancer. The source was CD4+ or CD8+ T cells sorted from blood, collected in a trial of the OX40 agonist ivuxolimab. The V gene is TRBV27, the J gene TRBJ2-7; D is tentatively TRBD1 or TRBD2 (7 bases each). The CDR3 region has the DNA TGTGCCAGCAGTCCAGGGGGGGTTTTCTACGAGCAGTACTTC. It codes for CASSPGGVFYEQYF.